This TCR beta chain came from a study of blood T cell repertoires in COVID-19 (dated by TCRdb to 2020 to 2022). For context, the study as a whole: The collaborator samples originated in the United States, Italy and Spain and spanned the acute and convalescent phases of COVID-19. The repertoires were made available in a free public database intended to serve as a resource for research on the immune response to SARS-CoV-2. Sample metadata almost always included a de-identified subject ID, COVID-19 status, age in years and sex. The material from the prospective study consisted of cDNA or gDNA derived from T cells, B-cell-depleted T cells, or PBMCs. The samples were drawn from two sources: the first 160 participants of the ongoing ImmuneRACE study, and 950 to 1,500 subjects contributed by 6 global collaborators. Deeply sampled blood TCRbeta repertoires from subjects exposed to, actively infected with, or recovered from COVID-19 were included in the dataset. Where available, HLA class I and class II types were taken from metadata supplied by the sample provider and were not determined by assay-based typing.

Remarks on this clone: Which antigen it targets is not known. Nothing much larger sits one base from this clone, and base qualities are not available.

One collaborating source in Seattle enrolled patients during active infection and followed them longitudinally through the course of disease. The collaborating institutions used their own protocols to collect whole blood in K2EDTA tubes. For TCRbeta analysis, collaborator samples were shipped as frozen whole blood, as isolated PBMCs, or as DNA extracted from either sample type. TCRbeta CDR3 regions were amplified from genomic DNA by means of the immunoSEQ Assay, a bias-controlled multiplex PCR. Regarding the original processing steps: The number of nucleated cells in each sample was estimated by amplification of reference gene primers within the assay. Sequence reads were collapsed and filtered to measure the absolute abundance of every unique TCRbeta CDR3 rearrangement. Productive Simpson clonality was computed per sample as the square root of Simpson's diversity index over productive rearrangements. This is the immuneACCESS table as TCRdb keeps it, with only in-frame sequences that have V and J called. A part of the clones is gone; compared with another copy, unresolved V genes explain less than half, and the rest is unexplained. V and J calls and clone size are copied from that table; D and trimming were computed from the DNA. In all, the sample holds roughly 380,000 clones, and approximately 91% of those were seen once. The ten largest clonotypes hold 1.5% to 1.7% of the sample.

The full study reports these points: Clinical and demographic metadata were provided uncurated, with the amount varying by source and participant.

Taken from the germline V gene, the CDR1 and CDR2 loops are LGHNA and YSLEER. The trim is 0 bases for V and 8 bases for J, with a gap of 13 bases between the germline ends. Taken from cysteine to phenylalanine, the CDR3 has 15 residues. The entry retains the CDR3 DNA only, 45 bases that are in frame from base 1. This clonotype originated in a woman aged 40 to 49 with COVID-19, enrolled during active disease. The sequenced sample was peripheral blood. The chain is encoded by TRBV4-3 joined to TRBJ1-4, with a tentative D gene TRBD1 over 5 matching bases. The CDR3 protein is CASSQDRGGGEKLFF. The nucleotide sequence reads as follows: TGCGCCAGCAGCCAAGATAGGGGTGGGGGGGAAAAACTGTTTTTT.